One T cell receptor (beta chain) is described in this entry. Antigen: not known. Germline CDR1 and CDR2: SNHLY and FYNNEI. The CDR3 covers 16 residues. The V end lost 2 bases, the J end lost 0 bases, and 11 bases lay between the germline ends. Measured with immunoSEQ multiplex PCR; TCRdb has only the in-frame clones, and not every one. The top ten hold roughly 0.15% of the sample, which has about 2,500,000 clones, around nine tenths seen once. All donors qualified as healthy HIV-negative adults and had experienced no recent acute infections or vaccinations. The data were obtained in a study of shared clonotypes between healthy human individuals. Study-wide findings and caveats: An anticipated effect of sequencing depth on clonotype sharing among donors was recognized.

This TCR derives from a man between 18 and 29 years old in good health. V gene TRBV2 combines with J gene TRBJ1-3; no reliable D call. The sample comprised naive CD4+ T cells sorted from blood. Subset of the sample: CD45RA+ positively selected. CDR3 loop: CASSELRATSGNTIYF. As DNA, the CDR3 is TGTGCCAGCAGTGAACTCCGGGCCACCTCTGGAAACACCATATATTTT.